This T cell receptor beta chain was documented in a study of blood T cell repertoires in COVID-19. In the study's own analysis: Nucleated cell counts were estimated from reference gene primer amplification. Sequencing used immunoSEQ multiplex PCR; TCRdb keeps in-frame clones, though not all of them. That table furnishes V, J and clone size, whereas the DNA furnished D and trimming. The sample shows over 200,000 clones, approximately 87% of them seen only once. The germline V and J ends were trimmed by 7 bases and 11 bases, with 9 bases remaining between them. Looked up from germline, CDR1 is MDHEN and CDR2 is SYDVKM. The CDR3 sequence is 10 residues long.

The sequenced material came from peripheral blood. V usage is TRBV28 and J usage is TRBJ1-5; D gene ambiguous. The receptor's source is a woman in her 70s with active or convalescent COVID-19. The CDR3 region is CASIGETQHF. Written as DNA, the CDR3 is TGTGCCAGCATTGGGGAGACCCAGCATTTT.